A single sample is the source of the 3 T cell receptor beta chains below, sequenced in a study of vaccination effects on CD4 cells after COVID-19. With the ViraFEST assay, the study expanded antigen-specific CD4+ T cells using viral peptide pools, then sequenced them. On day 10 of culture, CD4+ T cells were separated out. Testing of the vaccine recipients showed negative nucleocapsid antibodies and no prior SARS-CoV-2 infection. This table comes from immunoSEQ multiplex PCR, and its TCRdb copy is limited to in-frame clones, with some not included. The sample consists of tens of thousands of clones, 65% to 85% of them appearing once. Antigens of these TCRs are unknown. Sample: CD4+ T cells from PBMCs cultured with HCoV-NL63 spike peptides, taken before COVID-19 vaccination. The receptor source for this set is a human donor who received a COVID-19 vaccine.

V gene TRBV10-2 combines with J gene TRBJ1-3; no clear D gene. Germline lookup yields CDR1 WSHSY and CDR2 SAAADI. Trimming took off 3 bases at V and 0 bases at J, with 12 bases between the two ends. The CDR3 length is 16 residues. CDR3 sequence (DNA): TGCGCCAGCAGTGAAATCGGAGACCTCTCTGGAAACACCATATATTTT. Amino acids: CASSEIGDLSGNTIYF.

In this sample, this clone turned up a few times. V gene TRBV5-4 combines with J gene TRBJ2-2; 9 positions match TRBD2. Trimming removed 0 bases from V and 4 bases from J; junction bases left unmatched: 4. The germline V gene has CDR1 SGHNT and CDR2 YYREEE (reference sequence). CDR3 size: 16 residues. CDR3 DNA: TGTGCCAGCAGCTTGGCGTCGCGGGGGGGCACCGGGGAGCTGTTTTTT. This gives the protein CASSLASRGGTGELFF.

The chain joins TRBV3-1 (or the pseudogene TRBV3-2) to TRBJ1-5; the D gene is possibly TRBD1 (5 bases). The CDR3 consists of 19 residues. The germline CDR1 and CDR2 sequences are LGHDT and YNNKEL (reference sequence). V lost 0 bases and J lost 4, with 22 bases in between. CDR3 coding DNA: TGTGCCAGCAGCCAAGATAGGTCCCCCCCCAGGGAGGGGAATCAGCCCCAGCATTTT. Encoded protein: CASSQDRSPPREGNQPQHF.